What follows are 14 T cell receptor beta chains derived from one specimen sequenced in a study of cytomegalovirus exposure and HLA in healthy donors (dated by TCRdb to about 2017). The library was prepared using the immunoSEQ multiplex PCR assay. For the multiplex PCR, a mixture combining 60 forward primers for TCR Vbeta segments and 13 reverse primers for TCR Jbeta segments was used. TCRdb carries this immuneACCESS record with in-frame sequences only. Its versions omit some clonotypes, under half of them owing to an unresolved V gene in the studies checked, with the rest unexplained. The table for this sample lists 110,000 or so clones; 76% of them were counted only once. The top ten clonotypes cover around 16% of the sample. The specimen was PBMCs. These receptors originate from a man in his forties or fifties in good health and CMV-seropositive.

This sequence joins TRBV5-3 and TRBJ1-5, with D perhaps matching TRBD1 (5 bases). TRBV5-3 is classed as an ORF, of uncertain function. The V and J ends lost 1 base and 6 bases respectively, with 11 bases between them. CDR3 length: 14 amino acids. In nucleotides, the CDR3 is TGTGCCAGAAGCTTGAGTGGTCAGGGTCAGCCCCAGCATTTT. Amino acid sequence: CARSLSGQGQPQHF.

Note on this clone: Other DNA variants within this sample encode the same CDR3. V usage is TRBV7-9 and J usage is TRBJ2-1, with D tentatively TRBD1 (6 bases). Trimming cost V 3 bases and J 0 bases, with 12 bases left between them. The CDR3 is 16 amino acids. Germline CDR1 and CDR2: SEHNR and FQNEAQ (reference sequence). The CDR3 spells CASSLSRGSSYNEQFF. DNA for the CDR3: TGTGCCAGCAGCTTGTCGAGGGGGTCCTCCTACAATGAGCAGTTCTTC. The variable domain in full, completed from reference TRBV7-9 and TRBJ2-1, reads DTGVSQNPRHKITKRGQNVTFRCDPISEHNRLYWYRQTLGQGPEFLTYFQNEAQLEKSRLLSDRFSAERPKGSFSTLEIQRTEQGDSAMYLCASSLSRGSSYNEQFFGPGTRLTVL.

The rearrangement links TRBV6-6 to TRBJ2-3; TRBD2 is a possible D gene (6 bases). The V gene lost 10 bases and the J gene lost 4 bases, with 18 bases spanning the gap. Germline CDR1 MNHNY, CDR2 SVGAGI (reference sequence). The CDR3 consists of 14 residues. This CDR3 reads CATIRDWSSDTQYF. DNA of the CDR3: TGTGCCACCATCAGGGACTGGAGTTCAGATACGCAGTATTTT.

This clone was seen once. This chain joins TRBV5-6 and TRBJ2-3; D ambiguous. CDR1 and CDR2 from the germline V gene are SGHDT and YYEEEE. This CDR3 is 13 amino acids long. V gave up 4 bases and J gave up 0 bases, with 6 bases separating them. CDR3 region: CASSIFSTDTQYF. Here the CDR3 DNA reads TGTGCCAGCAGCATCTTTAGCACAGATACGCAGTATTTT.

The J gene is TRBJ2-7, the V gene TRBV18; the D gene is possibly TRBD1 (6 bases). Germline V lookup: CDR1 KGHSH, CDR2 LQKENI. CDR3 size: 14 residues. V lost 3 bases to trimming and J lost 6 bases, with 15 bases between them. CDR3 amino acids: CASSPLQGQAEQYF. Written as DNA, the CDR3 is TGTGCCAGCTCACCGCTGCAGGGGCAGGCCGAGCAGTACTTC.

V usage is TRBV29-1 and J usage is TRBJ1-2, with unresolved D. This CDR3 is built from 10 residues. The germline V gene encodes CDR1 SQVTM and CDR2 ANQGSEA. Trimming took off 6 bases at V and 4 bases at J, with 6 bases between the two ends. The CDR3 reads CSVAAYGYTF. The CDR3 nucleotides are TGCAGCGTCGCGGCCTATGGCTACACCTTC.

CDR3 DNA sequence: TGCGCCAGCAGCCAAGATTGGGGGGGCCAGCCCCAGCATTTT. Protein product: CASSQDWGGQPQHF. V and J are TRBV4-1 and TRBJ1-5; possibly TRBD1 for D (6 bases). Trimming cost V 0 bases and J 7 bases, with 10 bases left between them. CDR3 length: 14 residues. CDR1 is MGHRA, CDR2 YSYEKL, per germline.

The J gene is TRBJ2-7, the V gene TRBV27, with D perhaps TRBD1 (5 bases). With 3 bases removed from V and 2 bases from J, the gap between germline ends came to 11 bases. The germline V gene encodes CDR1 MNHEY and CDR2 SMNVEV (reference sequence). CDR3 length: 14 amino acids. CDR3 coding DNA: TGTGCCAGCAGTTTGACAGACGGACCCTACGAGCAGTACTTC. Protein: CASSLTDGPYEQYF.

V gene TRBV6-6 combines with J gene TRBJ1-2, with 10 bases that match TRBD1. CDR3 length: 15 residues. Germline trimming cut 5 bases from V and 5 bases from J; bases unmatched to any gene: 8. CDR1 is MNHNY, CDR2 SVGAGI, per germline (reference sequence). The CDR3 region is CASSPNDRGHYGYTF. CDR3 nucleotide sequence: TGTGCCAGCAGTCCTAACGACAGGGGGCATTATGGCTACACCTTC.

This rearrangement joins TRBV28 to TRBJ2-3; 7 bases match TRBD1. From germline, CDR1 is MDHEN and CDR2 SYDVKM. V shed 2 bases, J shed 0 bases, and the junction held 2 bases outside the gene matches. The CDR3 runs to 15 residues. The CDR3 region is CASSLEGQSTDTQYF. The CDR3 nucleotides are TGTGCCAGCAGTTTAGAGGGACAGAGCACAGATACGCAGTATTTT.

The chain joins TRBV7-6 to TRBJ1-5; possibly TRBD1 for D (6 bases). This CDR3 region has 14 residues. V dropped 5 bases and J dropped 4 bases, with 12 bases sitting between them. The germline CDR1 and CDR2 sequences are SGHVS and FNYEAQ. For the CDR3, the DNA is TGTGCCAGCAGCGGGACAATGGGGAATCAGCCCCAGCATTTT. It codes for CASSGTMGNQPQHF.

The rearrangement links TRBV5-1 to TRBJ2-2; 9 bases match TRBD2. CDR3 length: 17 residues. CDR1 and CDR2 (germline): SGHRS, YFSETQ. After removal of 1 base from V and 2 bases from J, the junction contained 6 bases not matched to a gene. The CDR3 bases are TGCGCCAGCAGCTTGCCCCGACTAGCGGCAAACACCGGGGAGCTGTTTTTT. Its protein product is CASSLPRLAANTGELFF.

The chain uses TRBV10-3 and TRBJ2-1; 8 nucleotides align to TRBD2. V shed 5 bases, J shed 6 bases, and the junction held 9 bases outside the gene matches. The CDR3 spans 15 residues. The germline V gene encodes CDR1 ENHRY and CDR2 SYGVKD. CDR3 nucleotides: TGTGCCATCAGTATTGGTCTAGGGACTAGCAATGAGCAGTTCTTC. Translated, it gives CAISIGLGTSNEQFF.

The table lists this clone with a few counts. The chain carries TRBV19 and TRBJ1-4, with TRBD1 matching over 7 bases. With V trimmed by 6 bases and J by 6 bases, 13 bases remained unmatched. The CDR3 loop spans 16 amino acids. Germline lookup yields CDR1 LNHDA and CDR2 SQIVND (reference sequence). Here the CDR3 reads CASRWDSRKEDEKLFF. The CDR3 DNA reads as TGTGCCAGTAGGTGGGACAGCCGCAAGGAAGATGAAAAACTGTTTTTT.